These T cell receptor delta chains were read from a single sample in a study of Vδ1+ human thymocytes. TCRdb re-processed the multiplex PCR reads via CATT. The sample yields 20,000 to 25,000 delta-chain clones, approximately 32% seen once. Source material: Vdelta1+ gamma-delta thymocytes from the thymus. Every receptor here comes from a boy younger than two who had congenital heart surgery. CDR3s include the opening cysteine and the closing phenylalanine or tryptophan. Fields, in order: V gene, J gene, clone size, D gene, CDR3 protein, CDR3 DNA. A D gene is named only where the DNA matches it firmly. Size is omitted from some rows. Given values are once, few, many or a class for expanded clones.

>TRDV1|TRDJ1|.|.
CALGEPGLHWRIGARTDKLIF
TGTGCTCTTGGGGAACCCGGCCTTCATTGGCGGATTGGAGCACGCACCGATAAACTCATCTTT
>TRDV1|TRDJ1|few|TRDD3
CALGDQRASIPPSPGGYDKLIF
TGTGCTCTTGGGGACCAACGGGCCTCAATCCCCCCTTCCCCTGGGGGATACGATAAACTCATCTTT
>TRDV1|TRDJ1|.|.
CALGELRGDKLIF
TGTGCTCTTGGGGAACTCCGAGGCGATAAACTCATCTTT
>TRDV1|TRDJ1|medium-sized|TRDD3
CALGGPQWGIRVPSTDKLIF
TGTGCTCTTGGGGGGCCCCAATGGGGGATACGCGTTCCAAGCACCGATAAACTCATCTTT
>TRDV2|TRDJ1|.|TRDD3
CACDTGGWGIRQKLIF
TGTGCCTGTGACACCGGGGGTTGGGGGATACGCCAGAAACTCATCTTT
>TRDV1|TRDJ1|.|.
CALGEPPAFWIAAGRPYTDKLIF
TGTGCTCTTGGGGAACCCCCCGCCTTCTGGATAGCCGCCGGACGCCCTTACACCGATAAACTCATCTTT
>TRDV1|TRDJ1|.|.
CARGDPPNTDKLIF
TGTGCTCGTGGGGACCCCCCAAACACCGATAAACTCATCTTT
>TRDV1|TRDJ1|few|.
CALGELKAASPASIWGHAGRETDKLIF
TGTGCTCTTGGGGAACTTAAGGCGGCATCTCCTGCGTCAATCTGGGGACACGCGGGGAGGGAAACCGATAAACTCATCTTT
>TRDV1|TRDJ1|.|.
CALGERGDGGTTYTDKLIF
TGTGCTCTTGGGGAACGCGGGGATGGAGGAACAACATACACCGATAAACTCATCTTT
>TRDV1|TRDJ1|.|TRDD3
CALGERLATTTGGYGDTDKLIF
TGTGCTCTTGGGGAACGCCTTGCTACCACGACTGGGGGATACGGGGACACCGATAAACTCATCTTT
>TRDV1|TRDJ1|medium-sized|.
CALGGRSIGTDKLIF
TGTGCTCTTGGGGGACGGAGCATAGGTACCGATAAACTCATCTTT
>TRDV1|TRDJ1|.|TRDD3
CALGENPSFLLGDTGYTDKLIF
TGTGCTCTTGGGGAAAACCCCTCCTTCCTACTGGGGGATACGGGGTACACCGATAAACTCATCTTT
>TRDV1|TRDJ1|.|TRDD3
CALGESRYWGILCLTDKLIF
TGTGCTCTTGGGGAATCCCGTTACTGGGGGATACTCTGCCTCACCGATAAACTCATCTTT
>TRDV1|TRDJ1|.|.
CALGEPRAQLQTGFPYTDKLIF
TGTGCTCTTGGGGAACCCAGGGCCCAACTCCAAACTGGGTTCCCATACACCGATAAACTCATCTTT
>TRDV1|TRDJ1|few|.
CALGELYTDKLIF
TGTGCTCTTGGGGAATTGTACACCGATAAACTCATCTTT
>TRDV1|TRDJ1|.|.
CALIPGIVGADKLIF
TGTGCTCTTATTCCGGGAATAGTCGGAGCCGATAAACTCATCTTT
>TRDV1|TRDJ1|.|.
CALGEKRRAGRTDKLIF
TGTGCTCTTGGGGAAAAACGTCGAGCGGGGAGGACCGATAAACTCATCTTT
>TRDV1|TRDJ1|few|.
CALGPQSLPPRRGKLIF
TGTGCTCTTGGGCCGCAGAGCCTTCCGCCGAGGAGGGGTAAACTCATCTTT
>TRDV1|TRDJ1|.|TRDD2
CALGELSYRSRTDKLIF
TGTGCTCTTGGGGAACTTTCCTACCGCTCCCGCACCGATAAACTCATCTTT
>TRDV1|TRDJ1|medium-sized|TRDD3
CALGELPWGIPHYTETDKLIF
TGTGCTCTTGGGGAACTACCGTGGGGGATACCCCACTACACCGAGACCGATAAACTCATCTTT
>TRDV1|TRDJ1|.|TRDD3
CALGKGSSWGIRGRYTDKLIF
TGTGCTCTTGGGAAAGGATCTTCCTGGGGGATACGCGGGCGCTACACCGATAAACTCATCTTT
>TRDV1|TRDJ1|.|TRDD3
CALGGLRSGGLTDKLIF
TGTGCTCTTGGGGGACTACGTTCTGGGGGATTAACCGATAAACTCATCTTT
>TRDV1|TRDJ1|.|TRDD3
CALGEEYPRGDTSDKLIF
TGTGCTCTTGGGGAAGAGTATCCCCGGGGGGATACGAGCGATAAACTCATCTTT
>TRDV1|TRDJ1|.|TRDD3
CALGEHHTTYWGIQSDKLIF
TGTGCTCTTGGGGAACACCATACCACATACTGGGGGATACAGTCCGATAAACTCATCTTT
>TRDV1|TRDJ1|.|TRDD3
CALGEGRPYYKKAGGHTDKLIF
TGTGCTCTTGGGGAAGGCAGGCCTTACTACAAAAAGGCTGGGGGGCACACCGATAAACTCATCTTT
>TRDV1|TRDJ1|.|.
CALGERSTTAYCDKLIF
TGTGCTCTTGGGGAACGATCTACGACCGCGTACTGCGATAAACTCATCTTT
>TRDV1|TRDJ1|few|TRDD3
CALGELAPPGLGDTFGKLIF
TGTGCTCTTGGGGAACTTGCGCCCCCAGGACTGGGGGATACTTTCGGTAAACTCATCTTT
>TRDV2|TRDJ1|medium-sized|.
CACDMGLIF
TGTGCCTGTGATATGGGACTCATCTTT
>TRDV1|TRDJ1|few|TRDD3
CALGNPGGRAPDTIELIF
TGTGCTCTTGGGAATCCTGGGGGCCGAGCCCCCGATACGATAGAACTCATCTTT
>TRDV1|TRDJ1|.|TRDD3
CALGELNVPTGGYTRGYTDKLIF
TGTGCTCTTGGGGAACTTAATGTACCTACTGGGGGCTATACAAGAGGGTACACCGATAAACTCATCTTT
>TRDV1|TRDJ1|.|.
CALGDGPPPTRRPSHIADKLIF
TGTGCTCTTGGGGATGGCCCTCCCCCTACGCGGCGCCCCAGTCACATAGCCGATAAACTCATCTTT
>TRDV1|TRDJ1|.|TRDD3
CALGELIYREHGGSDTDKLIF
TGTGCTCTTGGGGAACTTATCTACCGAGAGCATGGGGGATCCGACACCGATAAACTCATCTTT
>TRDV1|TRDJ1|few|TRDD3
CALGTYKRYGGILLGDTNHDKLIF
TGTGCTCTTGGGACCTACAAAAGGTACGGCGGAATACTACTGGGGGATACTAATCACGATAAACTCATCTTT
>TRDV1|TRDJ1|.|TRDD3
CALGEPSYGPEYWGIRRKLIF
TGTGCTCTTGGGGAACCATCCTATGGTCCCGAGTACTGGGGGATAAGGAGGAAACTCATCTTT
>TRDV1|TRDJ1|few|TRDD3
CALGELPLPGGYGYTDKLIF
TGTGCTCTTGGGGAACTACCTCTCCCTGGGGGATACGGTTACACCGATAAACTCATCTTT
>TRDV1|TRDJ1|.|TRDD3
CALGAPTGGYRNDKLIF
TGTGCTCTTGGGGCCCCTACTGGGGGATATCGGAACGATAAACTCATCTTT
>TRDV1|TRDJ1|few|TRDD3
CALGELIYRENGGSDTDKLIF
TGTGCTCTTGGGGAACTTATCTACCGAGAGAATGGGGGATCCGACACCGATAAACTCATCTTT
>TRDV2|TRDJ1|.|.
CATVGDTDKLIF
TGTGCCACCGTAGGGGACACCGATAAACTCATCTTT
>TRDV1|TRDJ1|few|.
CALGERKGGPTSYDPYWGTSTSHLYTDKLIF
TGTGCTCTTGGGGAAAGAAAAGGGGGACCAACTTCCTACGACCCGTACTGGGGGACGTCCACCTCCCACCTGTACACCGATAAACTCATCTTT
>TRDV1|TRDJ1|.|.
CALGVPGRYPFWSDKLIF
TGTGCTCTTGGGGTTCCGGGGAGATACCCCTTTTGGTCCGATAAACTCATCTTT